What follows describes a single T cell receptor beta chain. Authors' analysis steps: Amplification with reference gene primers provided the estimates of nucleated cell counts. Method: immunoSEQ multiplex PCR; TCRdb's copy keeps in-frame clones and lacks some. V and J calls plus clone size are reproduced from that table; the DNA served to infer D and trimming. The table includes around 300,000 clones, more than 70% detected once. In terms of age and location, participants ranged from roughly 18 to 90 years and lived in about two dozen US areas. Membership in each cohort depended on participant-reported clinical history. CDR1 is LGHDT, CDR2 YNNKEL, per germline (reference sequence). The CDR3 has 14 amino acids. Trimming took off 0 bases at V and 3 bases at J, with 8 bases between the two ends. The source of the sample is a study of blood T cell repertoires in COVID-19.

The chain is built from TRBV3-1 (or the pseudogene TRBV3-2) and TRBJ1-1, with D perhaps matching TRBD1 (6 bases). Sequencing was done on a sample of PBMCs or T cells enriched from blood (not recorded which). This TCR was sampled from a woman aged 55-70 years in a cohort exposed to, infected with or recovered from COVID-19 (not recorded which). In DNA, the CDR3 is TGTGCCAGCAGCCAAGAGTCAGGGGACACTGAAGCTTTCTTT. Its protein is CASSQESGDTEAFF.